This passage covers 8 T cell receptor beta chains from one sample sequenced in a study of blood T cell repertoires in COVID-19 (dated by TCRdb to the early 2020s). The library came from the immunoSEQ multiplex PCR assay. Imported from immuneACCESS, the table was reduced by TCRdb to in-frame sequences with V and J called. These copies leave out some clones; in studies compared against another copy, an unresolved V gene accounts for under half, and the cause of the remainder is not known. In this sample the table shows 120,000 or so clones, 60% to 80% of which occur a single time. Over 6.5% of the sample belongs to the ten largest clones. The specimen sequenced was peripheral blood. Receptors originate from a human donor in a cohort sampled during active COVID-19.

The chain carries TRBV4-1 and TRBJ2-1; TRBD2 aligns across 11 bases. The CDR3 has 19 amino acids. Germline lookup yields CDR1 MGHRA and CDR2 YSYEKL. The trim removed 1 base at V and 1 base at J, leaving 9 bases unmatched. The CDR3 protein is CASSQGSSGRRGSYNEQFF. The CDR3 DNA reads as TGCGCCAGCAGCCAAGGGTCTAGCGGGAGGAGGGGGTCCTACAATGAGCAGTTCTTC.

The rearrangement uses TRBV28 and TRBJ2-3, with 11 bases matching TRBD2. V shed 3 bases and J 5 bases; nucleotides not matched to a gene: 10. Looked up from germline, CDR1 is MDHEN and CDR2 is SYDVKM. CDR3 length: 17 amino acids. CDR3 DNA: TGTGCCAGCAGTTTGATAGGGACTAGCGGACGCGGAGATACGCAGTATTTT. It specifies CASSLIGTSGRGDTQYF.

The chain has TRBV19 and TRBJ1-1; D uncertain. V lost 3 bases to trimming and J lost 5 bases, with 13 bases between them. Looked up from germline, CDR1 is LNHDA and CDR2 is SQIVND (reference sequence). The CDR3 runs 14 residues. The CDR3 DNA reads TGTGCCAGTAGTATCCCTCGAACATCGACTGAAGCTTTCTTT. Its translation: CASSIPRTSTEAFF.

This rearrangement joins TRBV5-1 to TRBJ1-1; possible D gene TRBD1, 6 bases. CDR3 size: 18 residues. V shed 0 bases and J shed 2 bases, with 20 bases lying between them. Looked up from germline, CDR1 is SGHRS and CDR2 is YFSETQ. CDR3 in amino acids: CASSLAHPGTSYNTEAFF. The CDR3, as DNA: TGCGCCAGCAGCTTGGCCCACCCCGGGACATCTTATAACACTGAAGCTTTCTTT.

This clone was observed once. The chain links TRBV5-4 to TRBJ2-7; tentative D call: TRBD2 (6 bases). Germline loops: CDR1 SGHNT, CDR2 YYREEE (reference sequence). This CDR3 spans 14 amino acids. Trimming took 0 bases from V and 0 from J, leaving 7 bases between them. The CDR3 nucleotides read TGTGCCAGCAGCTTGGGCGGGAACTCCTACGAGCAGTACTTC. Protein: CASSLGGNSYEQYF.

The chain uses TRBV6-1 and TRBJ2-1; D unresolved. Trimming took 0 bases from V and 5 from J, leaving 5 bases between them. Germline V gene data show CDR1 as MNHNS and CDR2 as SASEGT. This CDR3 is built from 13 residues. This CDR3 is CASSEALHNEQFF. CDR3 DNA: TGTGCCAGCAGTGAAGCCCTTCACAATGAGCAGTTCTTC.

The rearrangement links TRBV2 to TRBJ2-7; TRBD2 aligns across 7 bases. This CDR3 is built from 19 residues. Germline assignment: CDR1 SNHLY and CDR2 FYNNEI. Trimming took 5 bases from V and 4 from J; bases not matched to a gene: 23. The DNA for the CDR3 is TGTGCCAGCAGTTTTTCAACCCACCGGGGGAGCGGGGCCGGGTACGAGCAGTACTTC. It encodes CASSFSTHRGSGAGYEQYF.

V gene TRBV12-2 combines with J gene TRBJ2-7; the table's D call, TRBD1, has no DNA check behind it. TRBV12-2 is listed as a pseudogene. The CDR3 is made up of 15 amino acids. The CDR3 bases are TGTGCAAGTCGCCGAGAAGGGGACAGGGGCTACGAGCAGTACTTC. Its protein is CASRREGDRGYEQYF.